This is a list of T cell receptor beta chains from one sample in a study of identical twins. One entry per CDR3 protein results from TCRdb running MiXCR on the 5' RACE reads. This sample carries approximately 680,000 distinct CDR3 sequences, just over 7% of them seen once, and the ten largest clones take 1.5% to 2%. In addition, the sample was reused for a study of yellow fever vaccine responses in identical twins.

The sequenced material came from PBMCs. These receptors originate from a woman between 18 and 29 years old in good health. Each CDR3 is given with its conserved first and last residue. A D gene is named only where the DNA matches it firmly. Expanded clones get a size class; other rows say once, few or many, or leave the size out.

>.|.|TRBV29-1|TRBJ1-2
CSVYPGTAEMSYTF
TGCAGCGTCTACCCCGGGACCGCCGAAATGAGCTACACCTTC
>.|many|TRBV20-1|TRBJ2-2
CSPSRAGLTGELFF
TGCAGTCCCAGCCGTGCAGGGCTCACCGGGGAGCTGTTTTTT
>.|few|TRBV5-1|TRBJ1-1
CASSLGEYGIQNTEAFF
TGCGCCAGCAGCTTGGGTGAATATGGGATTCAGAACACTGAAGCTTTCTTT
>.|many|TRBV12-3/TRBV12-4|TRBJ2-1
CASSLSPSSNEQFF
TGTGCCAGCAGTTTAAGCCCTAGTAGCAATGAGCAGTTCTTC
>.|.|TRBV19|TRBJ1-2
CASSMVQGANYGYTF
TGTGCCAGTAGTATGGTACAGGGCGCTAACTATGGCTACACCTTC
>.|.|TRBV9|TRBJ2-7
CASSVAGGNEQYF
TGTGCCAGCAGCGTTGCCGGGGGTAACGAGCAGTACTTC
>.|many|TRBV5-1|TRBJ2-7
CASSLEAGDRPYEQYF
TGCGCCAGCAGCTTGGAGGCCGGGGATAGGCCCTACGAGCAGTACTTC
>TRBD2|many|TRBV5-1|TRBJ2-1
CASSLSGSLGNEQFF
TGCGCCAGCAGCTTGAGCGGGAGTTTAGGGAATGAGCAGTTCTTC
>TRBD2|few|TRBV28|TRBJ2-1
CASRDPTSGRLNEQFF
TGTGCCAGCAGGGACCCGACTAGCGGGAGGTTGAATGAGCAGTTCTTC
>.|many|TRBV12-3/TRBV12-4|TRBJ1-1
CASSDSLNTEAFF
TGTGCCAGCAGCGACAGCTTGAACACTGAAGCTTTCTTT
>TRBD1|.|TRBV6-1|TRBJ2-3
CASSEGGTGTDTQYF
TGTGCCAGCAGTGAAGGGGGGACAGGCACAGATACGCAGTATTTT
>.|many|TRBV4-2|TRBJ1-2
CASSQDGGAANYGYTF
TGTGCCAGCAGCCAAGATGGGGGGGCGGCGAACTATGGCTACACCTTC
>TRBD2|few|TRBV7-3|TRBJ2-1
CASSLVGGRSDEQFF
TGTGCCAGCAGCTTAGTTGGCGGGAGGTCCGATGAGCAGTTCTTC
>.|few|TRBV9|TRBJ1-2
CASSVLPWEGPYGYTF
TGTGCCAGCAGCGTCCTCCCATGGGAGGGACCCTATGGCTACACCTTC
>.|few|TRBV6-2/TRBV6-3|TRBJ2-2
CASSGRLVTGELFF
TGTGCCAGCAGTGGGCGACTAGTCACCGGGGAGCTGTTTTTT